This T cell receptor (beta chain) was recovered during a study of blood T cell repertoires in COVID-19. Study at large: Whether acute or convalescent, the COVID-19 samples came from the United States, Italy and Spain. PBMCs, B-cell-depleted T cells, or T cells provided the cDNA or gDNA that made up the material.

Trimming pared 4 bases from V and 4 bases from J, leaving 11 bases between. The length of the CDR3 is 13 residues. CDR1 is SQVTM, CDR2 ANQGSEA, per germline. In the study's own analysis: Using reference gene primer amplification, nucleated cell counts were estimated. The protocol was immunoSEQ multiplex PCR, while the TCRdb copy is restricted to in-frame clones and leaves out a portion. That table supplies the V and J calls and clone size; D and trimming were determined from the DNA. The sample includes around 80,000 clones, around 79% of them seen just once. The specimen was peripheral blood. The chain is built from TRBV29-1 and TRBJ1-5; perhaps TRBD1 as D (5 bases). The receptor was derived from an elderly man with acute or convalescent COVID-19. The CDR3 here is CSVAQGLNQPQHF. The CDR3 DNA reads as TGCAGCGTTGCTCAGGGACTAAATCAGCCCCAGCATTTT.